This T cell receptor (beta chain) came from a study of graft-versus-host responses after intestinal transplantation. Assay: immunoSEQ multiplex PCR; the TCRdb copy retains only in-frame clones and omits some. This table holds 75,000 to 100,000 clones, about 94% found once. Concerning this clone itself: What it binds is unknown.

This material consisted of unstimulated CD4+ T cells sorted from spleen or lymph node cells, taken before intestinal transplant. The origin of this receptor is a human donor who received an intestinal transplant.

CDR3 in amino acids: CASSHPGTGLTDTQYF. DNA of the CDR3: TGTGCCAGCAGCCACCCCGGGACAGGGTTAACAGATACGCAGTATTTT. V usage is TRBV4-2 and J usage is TRBJ2-3; 9 bases map to TRBD1. Germline assignment: CDR1 LGHNA and CDR2 YNFKEQ. This CDR3 region has 16 residues. V shed 3 bases and J 3 bases; nucleotides not matched to a gene: 7.